The 24 T cell receptor beta chains presented below share a single source sample, sequenced in a study of vaccination and CD4 T cells after COVID-19. This sample's treatment: approximately 10-day PBMC culture with coronavirus spike peptide pools or control peptides (ViraFEST assay). With the Oncomine TCR Beta short-read assay, DNA from cultured CD4+ T cells was sequenced. MiXCR was run by TCRdb on the PCR reads, yielding one entry per CDR3 protein. The sample holds around 10,000 distinct CDR3 sequences, approximately 57% seen once. These receptors have no known antigen. Specimen: CD4+ T cells from blood, cultured in vitro. Receptors were obtained from a human donor who had recovered from COVID-19.

The chain is built from TRBV30 and TRBJ1-5; 9 bases are a match to TRBD1. Germline V lookup: CDR1 GTSNPN, CDR2 SVGIG (reference sequence). After removal of 0 bases from V and 5 bases from J, the junction contained 2 bases not matched to a gene. This CDR3 has 14 amino acids. The CDR3 DNA reads as TGTGCCTGGAGTGTGGGACAGGGTTATCAGCCCCAGCATTTT. As protein: CAWSVGQGYQPQHF.

This clonotype was seen a handful of times. J is TRBJ1-5 and V is TRBV20-1, with TRBD1 identical over 7 bases. With 6 bases clipped from V and 5 bases from J, the junction kept 4 bases outside the gene matches. CDR1 is DFQATT and CDR2 is SNEGSKA in the germline V gene (reference sequence). The CDR3 is made up of 12 amino acids. The CDR3 coding sequence is TGCAGTGCAAACAGGGGTGATCAGCCCCAGCATTTT. It encodes CSANRGDQPQHF.

The V gene is TRBV29-1, the J gene TRBJ1-1; 9 bases line up with TRBD1. The germline gives CDR1 SQVTM, CDR2 ANQGSEA. CDR3 length equals 13 residues. After removal of 6 bases from V and 4 bases from J, the junction contained 6 bases not matched to a gene. The CDR3 DNA reads TGCAGCGTGACAGGACAGGGGCGCACTGAAGCTTTCTTT. Its translation: CSVTGQGRTEAFF.

This chain links TRBV30 with TRBJ1-5; D not resolved. Germline V gives CDR1 GTSNPN, CDR2 SVGIG (reference sequence). The V end was cut by 7 bases, the J end by 1 base, with 11 bases between. CDR3 length: 13 residues. CDR3 sequence reads: CAYTVGSNQPQHF. CDR3 bases: TGTGCCTATACAGTCGGCAGCAATCAGCCCCAGCATTTT.

This chain joins TRBV28 and TRBJ1-2; 8 nucleotides agree with TRBD1. This CDR3 contains 15 residues. Germline V CDR1 and CDR2: MDHEN, SYDVKM. The V segment lost 6 bases and the J segment 4 bases; nucleotides outside the gene matches: 10. CDR3 bases: TGTGCCAGCAGCCCGACTGGACAGGGTGTCTATGGCTACACCTTC. Its protein is CASSPTGQGVYGYTF.

The chain recombines TRBV30 with TRBJ2-5; D not certain. V was pared by 4 bases and J by 0 bases, with 9 bases between. The CDR3 extends over 13 amino acids. The germline V gene has CDR1 GTSNPN and CDR2 SVGIG (reference sequence). The CDR3: CAWIADDQETQYF. Written as DNA, the CDR3 is TGTGCCTGGATCGCGGATGACCAAGAGACCCAGTACTTC.

This rearrangement joins TRBV20-1 to TRBJ2-2; D is possibly TRBD2 (6 bases). The CDR3 extends over 15 amino acids. Germline V gene data show CDR1 as DFQATT and CDR2 as SNEGSKA (reference sequence). The V and J ends lost 0 bases and 4 bases respectively, with 12 bases between them. The CDR3 DNA is TGCAGTGCTAGAGAGGCCGGGAGAGGCACCGGGGAGCTGTTTTTT. Translated, it gives CSAREAGRGTGELFF.

CDR3 DNA: TGTGCCAGCACCCCAACCCCCCGGAGTGACGCGTACAATGAGCAGTTCTTC. This gives the protein CASTPTPRSDAYNEQFF. The chain carries TRBV27 and TRBJ2-1; D remains ambiguous. V was shortened by 7 bases and J by 4 bases, with 23 bases between the two germline ends. The CDR3 is made up of 17 amino acids. Germline loops: CDR1 MNHEY, CDR2 SMNVEV (reference sequence).

This clonotype was detected a few times. The chain is built from TRBV4-1 and TRBJ1-6; no firm D call. Trimming pared 0 bases from V and 8 bases from J, leaving 11 bases between. There are 15 residues in the CDR3. Germline CDR1 MGHRA, CDR2 YSYEKL. CDR3: CASSQDPGVDSPLHF. The CDR3 bases are TGCGCCAGCAGCCAAGACCCCGGAGTAGATTCACCCCTCCACTTT.

Comment on this clonotype: Mismatch with germline at one junction end may stem from a read error. The chain recombines TRBV7-3 with TRBJ2-2, with D perhaps matching TRBD1 (6 bases). The CDR3 has 16 amino acids. The germline gives CDR1 SGHTA, CDR2 FQGTGA. The CDR3 spells CASSSRRQVSTEELFF. The CDR3 bases are TGTGCCAGCAGCTCTAGGAGACAGGTCTCTACCGAGGAGCTGTTTTTT.

This clonotype ranks as large (0.1 to 1%). The gene calls are TRBV6-1 and TRBJ1-2; D gene uncertain. V gave up 3 bases and J gave up 8 bases, with 7 bases separating them. This CDR3 has 11 amino acids. The V gene's germline CDR1 is MNHNS and CDR2 SASEGT. The DNA of the CDR3 is TGTGCCAGCAGTGACCTCTTAGGCTACACCTTC. Translating gives CASSDLLGYTF.

The rearrangement links TRBV20-1 to TRBJ1-5, with 11 bases aligning to TRBD1. CDR1 DFQATT and CDR2 SNEGSKA come from the germline V gene (reference sequence). With V trimmed by 6 bases and J by 6 bases, 7 bases remained unmatched. The CDR3 extends over 14 amino acids. The CDR3 is CSARGTGGLQPQHF. The CDR3 DNA follows: TGCAGTGCCAGGGGGACAGGGGGTCTTCAGCCCCAGCATTTT.

In its sample, this clonotype was seen a few times. The V gene is TRBV6-5, the J gene TRBJ1-3; 9 bases line up with TRBD1. CDR3 size: 16 residues. Germline trimming cut 4 bases from V and 0 bases from J; bases unmatched to any gene: 4. Germline values: CDR1 MNHEY, CDR2 SVGAGI. This chain's CDR3 is CASSSRTGDSGNTIYF. CDR3 in DNA: TGTGCCAGCAGTTCCAGGACAGGGGACTCTGGAAACACCATATATTTT.

The DNA of the CDR3 is TGTGCCTGGAGTGTACGGGAATATAGCAATCAGCCCCAGCATTTT. Its protein is CAWSVREYSNQPQHF. V is TRBV30 and J is TRBJ1-5; no reliable D call. Looked up from germline, CDR1 is GTSNPN and CDR2 is SVGIG (reference sequence). Trimming shortened V by 0 bases and J by 0 bases, and 9 bases separated the two germline ends. This CDR3 is 15 amino acids long.

The rearrangement joins TRBV18 to TRBJ1-2; D remains unclear. V dropped 0 bases and J dropped 0 bases, with 14 bases sitting between them. From germline, CDR1 is KGHSH and CDR2 LQKENI. There are 17 residues in the CDR3. CDR3: CASSPPTPIASNYGYTF. In DNA form, the CDR3 reads TGTGCCAGCTCACCACCAACACCCATTGCCTCTAACTATGGCTACACCTTC.

The CDR3 here is CSAKSGDQETQYF. Here the CDR3 DNA reads TGCAGTGCTAAATCCGGGGACCAAGAGACCCAGTACTTC. The chain joins TRBV20-1 to TRBJ2-5, with D possibly being TRBD2 (5 bases). Trimming left V 4 bases short and J 0 bases short, with 9 bases between. The CDR3 loop spans 13 amino acids. The germline V gene has CDR1 DFQATT and CDR2 SNEGSKA (reference sequence).

The rearrangement joins TRBV2 to TRBJ2-5; D uncertain. Germline assignment: CDR1 SNHLY and CDR2 FYNNEI. The CDR3 contains 13 residues. The V end was cut by 7 bases, the J end by 3 bases, with 12 bases between. CDR3 sequence: CASNPQLKETQYF. The CDR3 coding sequence is TGTGCCAGCAACCCCCAGTTAAAAGAGACCCAGTACTTC.

The table lists this clonotype with a few counts. The chain couples TRBV29-1 to TRBJ2-7, with 10 bases aligning to TRBD2. The CDR3 is made up of 15 amino acids. Per the germline V gene, CDR1 is SQVTM and CDR2 is ANQGSEA. With V trimmed by 5 bases and J by 7 bases, 14 bases remained unmatched. The CDR3 spells CSVPADGTSVGEQYF. In nucleotides, the CDR3 is TGCAGCGTTCCCGCGGATGGGACTAGCGTGGGAGAGCAGTACTTC.

The rearrangement joins TRBV7-2 to TRBJ2-3; 10 bases fit TRBD1. The CDR3 extends over 16 amino acids. Losses at the gene ends were 2 bases for V and 5 bases for J; bases not matched to a gene: 7. Looked up from germline, CDR1 is SGHTA and CDR2 is FQGNSA. The CDR3 spells CASSLFRTGGGDTQYF. CDR3 DNA: TGTGCCAGCAGCTTATTCAGGACAGGGGGGGGAGATACGCAGTATTTT.

This CDR3 reads CASSLVLAGVGDEQYF. The CDR3 nucleotides are TGTGCCAGCAGCTTAGTGTTAGCGGGAGTGGGGGACGAGCAGTACTTC. The chain has TRBV7-8 and TRBJ2-7; 9 bases are shared with TRBD2. This CDR3 has 16 residues. The V gene's germline CDR1 is SGHVS and CDR2 FQNEAQ. With 1 base clipped from V and 5 bases from J, the junction kept 9 bases outside the gene matches.

The V call is TRBV20-1, the J call TRBJ1-5; tentative D call: TRBD1 (5 bases). Looked up from germline, CDR1 is DFQATT and CDR2 is SNEGSKA (reference sequence). The CDR3 sequence is 13 residues long. Trimming took 5 bases from V and 7 from J, leaving 15 bases between them. CDR3: CSAAAGGGQPQHF. CDR3 coding DNA: TGCAGTGCTGCGGCAGGCGGGGGGCAGCCCCAGCATTTT.

J is TRBJ2-3 and V is TRBV9; D is unresolved. The V gene lost 4 bases and the J gene lost 0 bases, with 15 bases spanning the gap. The CDR3 runs to 16 residues. Germline assignment: CDR1 SGDLS and CDR2 YYNGEE. The CDR3 loop reads CASSPQTATSTDTQYF. Here the CDR3 DNA reads TGTGCCAGCAGCCCCCAGACTGCGACTAGCACAGATACGCAGTATTTT.

Only a few counts were recorded for this clonotype. The genes are TRBV20-1 and TRBJ1-5, with D perhaps TRBD1 (6 bases). CDR3 length equals 14 residues. Per the germline V gene, CDR1 is DFQATT and CDR2 is SNEGSKA (reference sequence). V gave up 5 bases and J gave up 7 bases, with 18 bases separating them. As DNA, the CDR3 is TGCAGTGCTGAATGGGACATCCAAGAACAGCCCCAGCATTTT. It encodes CSAEWDIQEQPQHF.

This clonotype was detected a few times. The chain has TRBV25-1 and TRBJ2-7, with 8 bases fitting TRBD1. The length of the CDR3 is 15 residues. Per the germline V gene, CDR1 is MGHDK and CDR2 is SYGVNS. V was pared by 5 bases and J by 1 base, with 7 bases of the junction left unmatched. CDR3 loop: CASSPANRGSYEQYF. The CDR3 DNA reads TGTGCCAGCAGTCCCGCCAACAGGGGGTCCTACGAGCAGTACTTC.